These 15 T cell receptor beta chains came from one sample sequenced in a study of T cell changes during pregnancy in multiple sclerosis. Sequencing was performed with immunoSEQ multiplex PCR; in TCRdb, only in-frame clones are kept and a portion is missing. In the table there are under 30,000 clones, around 88% of which are singletons. The sequenced sample was CD4+ T cells from peripheral blood mononuclear cells, obtained in the first trimester of pregnancy. The receptors stem from a female donor in good health, enrolled as a control in a pregnancy study.

The J gene is TRBJ1-6, the V gene TRBV5-8, with 7 bases lining up with TRBD1. This CDR3 contains 14 residues. Per the germline V gene, CDR1 is SGHTS and CDR2 is YDEGEE. With 4 bases clipped from V and 9 bases from J, the junction kept 7 bases outside the gene matches. The CDR3 nucleotides read TGTGCCAGCAGCCGAGGGGGCAGCGGTTCACCCCTCCACTTT. Its translation is CASSRGGSGSPLHF.

V and J are TRBV19 and TRBJ2-3; 11 bases agree with TRBD2. Germline V CDR1 and CDR2: LNHDA, SQIVND (reference sequence). V lost 6 bases to trimming and J lost 0 bases; unmatched junction nucleotides: 11. CDR3 length: 18 residues. The CDR3 coding sequence is TGTGCCAGTAGCCGTAGCGGGGGGGGATTTTCTAGCACAGATACGCAGTATTTT. Translating it yields CASSRSGGGFSSTDTQYF.

The rearrangement uses TRBV6-5 and TRBJ2-1; D perhaps matches TRBD1 (6 bases). Per the germline V gene, CDR1 is MNHEY and CDR2 is SVGAGI. The CDR3 loop spans 15 amino acids. Deletions cut 6 bases from V and 4 bases from J, with 16 bases between. The CDR3 region is CASSLRDTAYNEQFF. The DNA for the CDR3 is TGTGCCAGCAGCCTCCGGGACACAGCTTACAATGAGCAGTTCTTC.

The V gene is TRBV5-1, the J gene TRBJ2-5; weak D call: TRBD2 (7 bases). V was shortened by 0 bases and J by 6 bases, with 12 bases between the two germline ends. CDR3 length equals 14 residues. Per germline, CDR1 SGHRS and CDR2 YFSETQ. The CDR3 loop is CASSLGGGAKTQYF. For the CDR3, the DNA is TGCGCCAGCAGCTTGGGTGGGGGGGCGAAGACCCAGTACTTC. The entire variable domain, with the rest obtained from reference TRBV5-1 and TRBJ2-5, is as follows: KAGVTQTPRYLIKTRGQQVTLSCSPISGHRSVSWYQQTPGQGLQFLFEYFSETQRNKGNFPGRFSGRQFSNSRSEMNVSTLELGDSALYLCASSLGGGAKTQYFGPGTRLLVL.

The CDR3 protein is CASRTLGGQYF. DNA for the CDR3: TGTGCCAGCAGGACACTAGGGGGGCAGTATTTT. This chain connects TRBV6-5 to TRBJ2-3; TRBD1 is a possible D gene (6 bases). The germline V gene encodes CDR1 MNHEY and CDR2 SVGAGI. The length of the CDR3 is 11 residues. The V gene lost 6 bases and the J gene lost 11 bases, with 12 bases spanning the gap.

The gene calls are TRBV5-5 and TRBJ1-2, with D possibly being TRBD1 (6 bases). The V end was cut by 3 bases, the J end by 4 bases, with 16 bases between. The germline gives CDR1 SGHKS, CDR2 YYEKEE (reference sequence). There are 15 residues in the CDR3. In DNA, the CDR3 is TGTGCCAGCAGCTCCCCCGGGAGGGGGGTCTATGGCTACACCTTC. It encodes CASSSPGRGVYGYTF.

The chain is built from TRBV27 and TRBJ1-3, with D unresolved. CDR3 length equals 13 residues. Trimming removed 0 bases at V and 3 bases at J, with 3 bases between. CDR1 and CDR2 (germline): MNHEY, SMNVEV (reference sequence). CDR3 sequence reads: CASSLSYGNTIYF. For the CDR3, the DNA is TGTGCCAGCAGTTTATCGTATGGAAACACCATATATTTT.

The chain uses TRBV2 and TRBJ1-2; the D is unclear. Trimming removed 4 bases from V and 8 bases from J, with 14 bases in between. Germline-derived CDR1 and CDR2 are SNHLY and FYNNEI. This CDR3 is built from 13 residues. CDR3 loop: CASSVDPLSGYTF. CDR3 nucleotide sequence: TGTGCCAGCAGTGTAGATCCTCTCTCGGGCTACACCTTC.

V usage is TRBV14 and J usage is TRBJ2-7; 10 positions match TRBD1. This CDR3 comprises 14 residues. J gave up 3 bases and V 4 bases, and 3 bases lay outside the gene matches. Looked up from germline, CDR1 is SGHDN and CDR2 is FVKESK. The CDR3 here is CASSRDRGLYEQYF. CDR3 coding DNA: TGTGCCAGCAGCCGAGACAGGGGGCTCTACGAGCAGTACTTC.

CDR3 amino acids: CASVRDRTTYEQYF. The DNA of the CDR3 is TGTGCCAGCGTCCGGGACAGGACCACCTACGAGCAGTACTTC. The V and J genes are TRBV6-1 and TRBJ2-7, with 8 bases lining up with TRBD1. This CDR3 region has 14 residues. CDR1 is MNHNS and CDR2 is SASEGT in the germline V gene. With 8 bases clipped from V and 2 bases from J, the junction kept 8 bases outside the gene matches.

This rearrangement joins TRBV5-1 to TRBJ2-1; TRBD1 aligns across 8 bases. Germline assignment: CDR1 SGHRS and CDR2 YFSETQ. CDR3 length equals 13 residues. V gave up 0 bases and J gave up 7 bases; unmatched junction bases: 0. The CDR3 DNA reads TGCGCCAGCAGCTTGGGACAGGGGAATGAGCAGTTCTTC. It codes for CASSLGQGNEQFF.

The chain couples TRBV11-1 to TRBJ1-6; D is unclear. The CDR3 sequence is 19 residues long. Trimming removed 6 bases at V and 0 bases at J, with 21 bases between. Looked up from germline, CDR1 is SGHAT and CDR2 is FQDESV (reference sequence). The CDR3 here is CASRAGRNRRSSYNSPLHF. The CDR3 DNA reads TGTGCCAGCAGGGCGGGCAGGAATCGCCGAAGCTCCTATAATTCACCCCTCCACTTT.

This chain connects TRBV6-1 to TRBJ2-4; 11 bases match TRBD2. CDR3 length equals 17 residues. Germline V gene sequence: CDR1 MNHNS, CDR2 SASEGT. V was clipped by 4 bases and J by 0 bases; unmatched bases: 5. CDR3 loop: CASSGLAGGLAKNIQYF. CDR3 in DNA: TGTGCCAGCAGTGGGCTAGCGGGGGGCCTAGCCAAAAACATTCAGTACTTC.

This chain joins TRBV5-4 and TRBJ1-1; tentative D call: TRBD1 (6 bases). Germline V gene lookup returns CDR1 SGHNT and CDR2 YYREEE (reference sequence). CDR3 length: 12 amino acids. With 3 bases removed from V and 11 bases from J, the gap between germline ends came to 14 bases. This CDR3 reads CASSSAGERAFF. The CDR3, as DNA: TGTGCCAGCAGCTCCGCAGGGGAACGGGCTTTCTTT. Complete variable domain (other parts from reference TRBV5-4 and TRBJ1-1): ETGVTQSPTHLIKTRGQQVTLRCSSQSGHNTVSWYQQALGQGPQFIFQYYREEENGRGNFPPRFSGLQFPNYSSELNVNALELDDSALYLCASSSAGERAFFGQGTRLTVV.

The chain is built from TRBV7-6 and TRBJ1-3; 7 bases agree with TRBD1. The CDR3 is made up of 18 amino acids. V was clipped by 5 bases and J by 0 bases; unmatched bases: 13. Germline V lookup: CDR1 SGHVS, CDR2 FNYEAQ. CDR3 coding DNA: TGTGCCAGCAGCGCTACGCCGACAGGGCGTTTCTCTGGAAACACCATATATTTT. This gives the protein CASSATPTGRFSGNTIYF. The whole variable domain, remainder taken from reference TRBV7-6 and TRBJ1-3, is GAGVSQSPRYKVTKRGQDVALRCDPISGHVSLYWYRQALGQGPEFLTYFNYEAQQDKSGLPNDRFSAERPEGSISTLTIQRTEQRDSAMYRCASSATPTGRFSGNTIYFGEGSWLTVV.